This TCR beta chain was identified in a study of T cell responses to AZD1222 COVID-19 vaccine. Trimming removed 8 bases from V and 2 bases from J, with 15 bases in between. Per the germline V gene, CDR1 is MDHEN and CDR2 is SYDVKM. This CDR3 region has 14 residues. The assay was immunoSEQ multiplex PCR, and TCRdb's table has in-frame clones only and misses some. The sample holds about 140,000 clones; more than 85% are singletons and the top ten take 3% to 4%. On this clone: Its specificity is not known.

Second doses were pooled across both intervals (about 4 or about 12 weeks). Notes on the study in general: Repertoire collection took place solely once the T cell response had peaked. Close to half of spike-specific TCRs reportedly recognize unmutated variant regions.

The genes are TRBV28 and TRBJ1-2; D is unresolved. Sequencing used peripheral blood, obtained 28 days after the second AZD1222 dose. This clonotype was sampled from an adult who received the AZD1222 COVID-19 vaccine. DNA of the CDR3: TGTGCCAGCGGACTTGTAACAGCGAACTATGGCTACACCTTC. Protein sequence: CASGLVTANYGYTF.